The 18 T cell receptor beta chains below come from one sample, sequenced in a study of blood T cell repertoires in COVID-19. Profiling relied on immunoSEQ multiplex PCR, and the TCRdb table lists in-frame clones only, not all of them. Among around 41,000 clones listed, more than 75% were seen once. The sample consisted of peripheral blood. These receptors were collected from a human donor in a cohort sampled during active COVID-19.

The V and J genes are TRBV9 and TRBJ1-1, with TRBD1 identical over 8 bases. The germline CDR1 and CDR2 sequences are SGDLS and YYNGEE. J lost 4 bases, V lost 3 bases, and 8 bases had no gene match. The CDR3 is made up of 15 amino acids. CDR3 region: CASSAGGAVGTEAFF. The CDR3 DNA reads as TGTGCCAGCAGCGCAGGGGGCGCGGTGGGCACTGAAGCTTTCTTT.

For the CDR3, the DNA is TGTGCCAGCCCACCGCTCCGGACTAGCGAGGACTACGAGCAGTACTTC. Protein: CASPPLRTSEDYEQYF. This chain links TRBV14 with TRBJ2-7, with TRBD2 identical over 9 bases. CDR3 length: 16 amino acids. With V trimmed by 8 bases and J by 3 bases, 14 bases remained unmatched. Germline V gene sequence: CDR1 SGHDN, CDR2 FVKESK.

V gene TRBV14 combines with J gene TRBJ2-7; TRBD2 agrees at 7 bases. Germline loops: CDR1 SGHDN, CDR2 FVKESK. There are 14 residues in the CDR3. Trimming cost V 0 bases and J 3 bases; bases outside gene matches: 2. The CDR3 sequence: CASSQDLAVYEQYF. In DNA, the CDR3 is TGTGCCAGCAGCCAAGACCTAGCGGTCTACGAGCAGTACTTC.

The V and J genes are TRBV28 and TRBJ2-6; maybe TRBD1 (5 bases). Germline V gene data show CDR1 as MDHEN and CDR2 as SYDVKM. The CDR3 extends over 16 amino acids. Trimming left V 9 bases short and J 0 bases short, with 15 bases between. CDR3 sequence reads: CASNTGRFSGANVLTF. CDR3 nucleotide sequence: TGTGCCAGTAACACAGGAAGATTCTCTGGGGCCAACGTCCTGACTTTC.

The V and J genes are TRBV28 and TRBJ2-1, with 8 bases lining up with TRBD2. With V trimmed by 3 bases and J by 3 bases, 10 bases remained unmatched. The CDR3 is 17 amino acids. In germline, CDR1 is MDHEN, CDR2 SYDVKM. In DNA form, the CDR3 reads TGTGCCAGCAGTTTTGGGAGTGGACTAGCCTACTACAATGAGCAGTTCTTC. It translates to CASSFGSGLAYYNEQFF.

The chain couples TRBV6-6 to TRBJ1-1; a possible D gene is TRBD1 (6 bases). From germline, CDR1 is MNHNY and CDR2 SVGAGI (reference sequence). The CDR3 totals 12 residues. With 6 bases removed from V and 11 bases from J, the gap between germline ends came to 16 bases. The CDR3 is CASSPVGGAAFF. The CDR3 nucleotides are TGTGCCAGCAGCCCCGTCGGGGGGGCTGCTTTCTTT.

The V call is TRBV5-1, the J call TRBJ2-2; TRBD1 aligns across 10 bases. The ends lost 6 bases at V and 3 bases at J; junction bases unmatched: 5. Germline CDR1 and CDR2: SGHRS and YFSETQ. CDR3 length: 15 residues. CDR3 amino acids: CASNYGQGDTGELFF. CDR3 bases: TGCGCCAGCAACTACGGACAGGGGGACACCGGGGAGCTGTTTTTT.

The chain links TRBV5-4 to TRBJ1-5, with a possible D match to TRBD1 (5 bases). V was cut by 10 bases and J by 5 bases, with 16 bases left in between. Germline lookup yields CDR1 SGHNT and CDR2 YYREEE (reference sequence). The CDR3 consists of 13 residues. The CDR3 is CAGLPGFYQPQHF. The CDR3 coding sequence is TGTGCCGGCCTTCCAGGGTTCTATCAGCCCCAGCATTTT.

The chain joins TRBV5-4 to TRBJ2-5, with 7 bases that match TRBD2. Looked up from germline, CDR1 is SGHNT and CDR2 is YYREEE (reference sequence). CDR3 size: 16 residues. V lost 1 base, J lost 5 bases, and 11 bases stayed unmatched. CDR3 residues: CASSLRGARGGETQYF. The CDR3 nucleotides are TGTGCCAGCAGCTTGAGAGGGGCAAGGGGAGGGGAGACCCAGTACTTC.

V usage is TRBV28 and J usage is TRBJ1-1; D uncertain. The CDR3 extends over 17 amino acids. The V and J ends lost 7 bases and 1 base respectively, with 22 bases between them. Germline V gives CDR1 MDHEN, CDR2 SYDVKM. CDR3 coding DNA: TGTGCCAGCAACCAGCCCATGGAAGGGAGCGCGAACACTGAAGCTTTCTTT. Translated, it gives CASNQPMEGSANTEAFF.

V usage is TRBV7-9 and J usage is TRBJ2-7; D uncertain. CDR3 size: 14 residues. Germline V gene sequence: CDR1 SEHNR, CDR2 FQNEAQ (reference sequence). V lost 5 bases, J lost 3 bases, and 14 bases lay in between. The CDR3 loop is CASSRQSTFYEQYF. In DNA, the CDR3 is TGTGCCAGCAGCCGCCAGTCAACCTTCTACGAGCAGTACTTC.

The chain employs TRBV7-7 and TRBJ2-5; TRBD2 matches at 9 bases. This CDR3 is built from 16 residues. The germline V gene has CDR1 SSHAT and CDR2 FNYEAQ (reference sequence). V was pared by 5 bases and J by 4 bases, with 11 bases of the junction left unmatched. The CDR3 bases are TGTGCCAGCAGCCCGTCGGGACTAGCTCTCGGAGAGACCCAGTACTTC. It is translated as CASSPSGLALGETQYF.

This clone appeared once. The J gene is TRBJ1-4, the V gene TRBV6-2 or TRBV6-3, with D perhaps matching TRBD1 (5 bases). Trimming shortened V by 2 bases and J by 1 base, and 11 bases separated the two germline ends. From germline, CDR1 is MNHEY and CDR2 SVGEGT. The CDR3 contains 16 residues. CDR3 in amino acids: CASSYPVDRTNEKLFF. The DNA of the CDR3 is TGTGCCAGCAGTTACCCGGTTGACAGAACTAATGAAAAACTGTTTTTT.

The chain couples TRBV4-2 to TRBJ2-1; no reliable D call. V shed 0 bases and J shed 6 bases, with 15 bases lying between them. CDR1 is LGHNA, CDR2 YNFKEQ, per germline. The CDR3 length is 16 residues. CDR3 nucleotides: TGTGCCAGCAGCCAAGATATAGGCGGAAGAGGCAATGAGCAGTTCTTC. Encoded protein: CASSQDIGGRGNEQFF.

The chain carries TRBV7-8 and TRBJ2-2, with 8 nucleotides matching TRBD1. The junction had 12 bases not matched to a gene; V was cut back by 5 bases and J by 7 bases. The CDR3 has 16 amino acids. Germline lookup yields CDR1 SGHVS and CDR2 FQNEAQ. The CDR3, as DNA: TGTGCCAGCAGCACCTCACCGAGGACAGGGAGCGGGGAGCTGTTTTTT. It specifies CASSTSPRTGSGELFF.

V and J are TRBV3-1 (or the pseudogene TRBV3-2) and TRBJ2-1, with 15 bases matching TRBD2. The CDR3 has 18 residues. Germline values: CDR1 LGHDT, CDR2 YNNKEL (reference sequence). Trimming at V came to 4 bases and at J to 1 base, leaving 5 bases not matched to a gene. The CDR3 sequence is CASSLGLAGGPSYNEQFF. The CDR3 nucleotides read TGTGCCAGCAGCCTTGGACTAGCGGGAGGGCCTTCCTACAATGAGCAGTTCTTC.

The CDR3: CASSALTVSNTGELFF. The DNA for the CDR3 is TGTGCCAGCAGCGCCTTGACAGTGTCGAACACCGGGGAGCTGTTTTTT. The chain joins TRBV7-9 to TRBJ2-2; TRBD1 might be the D (5 bases). The V and J ends lost 5 bases and 0 bases respectively, with 13 bases between them. The germline gives CDR1 SEHNR, CDR2 FQNEAQ (reference sequence). The CDR3 loop spans 16 amino acids.

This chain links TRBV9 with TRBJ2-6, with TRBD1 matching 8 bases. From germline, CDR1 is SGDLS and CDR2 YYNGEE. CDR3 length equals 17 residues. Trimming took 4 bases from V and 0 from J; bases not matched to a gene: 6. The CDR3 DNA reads TGTGCCAGCAGCCCAAGACAGGGGTACTCTGGGGCCAACGTCCTGACTTTC. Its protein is CASSPRQGYSGANVLTF.